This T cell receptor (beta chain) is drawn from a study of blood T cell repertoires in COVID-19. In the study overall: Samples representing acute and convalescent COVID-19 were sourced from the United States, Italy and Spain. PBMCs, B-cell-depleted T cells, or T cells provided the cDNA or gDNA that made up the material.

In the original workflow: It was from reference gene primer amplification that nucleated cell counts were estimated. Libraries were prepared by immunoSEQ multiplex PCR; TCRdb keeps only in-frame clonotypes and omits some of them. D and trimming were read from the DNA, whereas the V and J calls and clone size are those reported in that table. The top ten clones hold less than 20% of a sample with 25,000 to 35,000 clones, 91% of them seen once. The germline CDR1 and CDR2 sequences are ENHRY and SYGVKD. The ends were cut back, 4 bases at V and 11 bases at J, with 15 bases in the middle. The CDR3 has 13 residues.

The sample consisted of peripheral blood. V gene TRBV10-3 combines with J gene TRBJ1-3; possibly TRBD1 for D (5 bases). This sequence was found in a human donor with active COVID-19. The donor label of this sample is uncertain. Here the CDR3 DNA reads TGTGCCATCAGTGGGGGAACTCAGGGCCCCATATATTTT. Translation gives CAISGGTQGPIYF.